This entry lists 23 T cell receptor beta chains sequenced from one sample in a study of CD8 T cells in Susac syndrome. Reverse transcription used roughly 0.45 to 1 ug RNA and random hexamers. A single record per CDR3 protein comes from TCRdb applying MiXCR to the immunoSEQ multiplex PCR reads. Counted here are 160,000 or so distinct CDR3 sequences, roughly 96% occurring once; the ten biggest clones make up 0.15% to 0.2%. The sample was CD8+ T cells from PBMCs. Receptors originate from a human donor with multiple sclerosis.

The chain couples TRBV20-1 to TRBJ2-3; D not resolved. This CDR3 is built from 16 residues. Germline CDR1 DFQATT, CDR2 SNEGSKA (reference sequence). V gave up 0 bases and J gave up 1 base, with 14 bases separating them. The CDR3 spells CSARDLDRSRTDTQYF. The CDR3 coding sequence is TGCAGTGCTAGAGATTTGGATAGGTCCCGCACAGATACGCAGTATTTT.

V usage is TRBV9 and J usage is TRBJ2-7; 9 bases match TRBD2. Per the germline V gene, CDR1 is SGDLS and CDR2 is YYNGEE. There are 15 residues in the CDR3. The V gene end was trimmed by 1 base and the J gene end by 2 bases; junction bases not matched to a gene: 4. In nucleotides, the CDR3 is TGTGCCAGCAGCGTATTAGCGGGAGAGGCCTACGAGCAGTACTTC. Translation: CASSVLAGEAYEQYF.

This clonotype was detected only a few times. V is TRBV6-6 and J is TRBJ2-1; 11 nucleotides line up with TRBD2. V dropped 5 bases and J dropped 8; count of bases not matched to a gene: 8. This CDR3 has 15 residues. Germline CDR1 is MNHNY and CDR2 is SVGAGI (reference sequence). For the CDR3, the DNA is TGTGCCAGCAGTGAACTAGCGGGAGAGGGCTATGAGCAGTTCTTC. It encodes CASSELAGEGYEQFF.

V usage is TRBV5-4 and J usage is TRBJ1-2; D is possibly TRBD1 (5 bases). Germline V gives CDR1 SGHNT, CDR2 YYREEE (reference sequence). V was pared by 4 bases and J by 1 base, with 11 bases between. This CDR3 has 14 amino acids. CDR3 nucleotides: TGTGCCAGCAGCCTCCGGGACCTTAACTATGGCTACACCTTC. This codes for CASSLRDLNYGYTF.

The rearrangement joins TRBV20-1 to TRBJ1-2, with D hard to call. In germline, CDR1 is DFQATT, CDR2 SNEGSKA (reference sequence). The CDR3 runs to 12 residues. V was clipped by 6 bases and J by 2 bases, with 10 bases between them. DNA of the CDR3: TGCAGTGCAAGGGTAACCAACTATGGCTACACCTTC. This gives the protein CSARVTNYGYTF.

The V gene is TRBV9, the J gene TRBJ2-3; TRBD1 matches at 8 bases. Germline loops: CDR1 SGDLS, CDR2 YYNGEE. The CDR3 loop spans 15 amino acids. V lost 4 bases, J lost 2 bases, and 6 bases stayed unmatched. The CDR3 sequence is CASSFGQGYTDTQYF. The CDR3, as DNA: TGTGCCAGCAGCTTCGGACAGGGATACACAGATACGCAGTATTTT.

The J gene is TRBJ1-2, the V gene TRBV7-9, with no clear D. CDR1 SEHNR and CDR2 FQNEAQ come from the germline V gene (reference sequence). Trimming took off 7 bases at V and 6 bases at J, with 18 bases between the two ends. The CDR3 runs to 14 residues. This chain's CDR3 is CASTNPRHIHGYTF. The CDR3 DNA sequence: TGTGCCAGCACCAACCCCCGGCATATCCATGGCTACACCTTC.

V and J are TRBV7-9 and TRBJ1-1; D ambiguous. Trimming cost V 3 bases and J 3 bases, with 14 bases left between them. Germline V CDR1 and CDR2: SEHNR, FQNEAQ (reference sequence). The CDR3 covers 15 residues. CDR3 region: CASSFLEGRDTEAFF. In DNA form, the CDR3 reads TGTGCCAGCAGCTTTCTCGAGGGAAGGGACACTGAAGCTTTCTTT. Together with reference TRBV7-9 and TRBJ1-1, the CDR3 gives the full variable domain: DTGVSQNPRHKITKRGQNVTFRCDPISEHNRLYWYRQTLGQGPEFLTYFQNEAQLEKSRLLSDRFSAERPKGSFSTLEIQRTEQGDSAMYLCASSFLEGRDTEAFFGQGTRLTVV.

This chain uses TRBV27 with TRBJ2-6; TRBD1 agrees at 7 bases. CDR3 length: 19 residues. Trimming removed 3 bases from V and 1 base from J; junction bases left unmatched: 12. CDR1 and CDR2 (germline): MNHEY, SMNVEV (reference sequence). CDR3 sequence: CASSLGRQGSLSGANVLTF. Written as DNA, the CDR3 is TGTGCCAGCAGTTTGGGGAGACAGGGCTCTCTATCTGGGGCCAACGTCCTGACTTTC.

V usage is TRBV29-1 and J usage is TRBJ2-6; TRBD2 matches at 11 bases. CDR3 size: 16 residues. Looked up from germline, CDR1 is SQVTM and CDR2 is ANQGSEA. V trimming: 8 bases; J trimming: 2 bases; junction bases outside the gene matches: 8. The CDR3 nucleotides read TGCAGCACGTTAGCGGGAGGGCCTGCTGGGGCCAACGTCCTGACTTTC. This gives the protein CSTLAGGPAGANVLTF.

The chain joins TRBV2 to TRBJ2-7; 7 bases match TRBD1. V lost 6 bases and J lost 1; bases outside the gene matches: 9. This CDR3 contains 15 residues. The germline CDR1 and CDR2 sequences are SNHLY and FYNNEI. The CDR3 DNA reads as TGTGCCAGCAGCCGACAGGGCAGCAATTCCTACGAGCAGTACTTC. It codes for CASSRQGSNSYEQYF. Looking up the rest from reference TRBV2 and TRBJ2-7 gives the full variable domain: EPEVTQTPSHQVTQMGQEVILRCVPISNHLYFYWYRQILGQKVEFLVSFYNNEISEKSEIFDDQFSVERPDGSNFTLKIRSTKLEDSAMYFCASSRQGSNSYEQYFGPGTRLTVT.

The V and J genes are TRBV9 and TRBJ2-7; D is possibly TRBD1 or TRBD2 (5 bases each). The V and J ends lost 4 bases and 0 bases respectively, with 17 bases between them. Germline V gene sequence: CDR1 SGDLS, CDR2 YYNGEE. This CDR3 spans 16 amino acids. Written as DNA, the CDR3 is TGTGCCAGCAGCAAAGGGACGGCCATTAGCTCCTACGAGCAGTACTTC. Its translation is CASSKGTAISSYEQYF.

V and J are TRBV12-3 or TRBV12-4 and TRBJ2-7; the match to TRBD2 covers 14 bases. Trimming took 5 bases from V and 2 from J; bases not matched to a gene: 2. The CDR3 has 15 residues. This CDR3 is CASSEGLAGAYEQYF. CDR3 sequence (DNA): TGTGCCAGCAGTGAGGGACTAGCGGGAGCCTACGAGCAGTACTTC.

The genes are TRBV29-1 and TRBJ2-7; 9 bases are a match to TRBD2. V shed 3 bases, J shed 2 bases, and the junction held 8 bases outside the gene matches. The germline V gene encodes CDR1 SQVTM and CDR2 ANQGSEA. The CDR3 covers 15 residues. The CDR3 protein is CSVDGGLAGPYEQYF. The CDR3 bases are TGCAGCGTTGACGGGGGGCTAGCGGGGCCCTACGAGCAGTACTTC.

The chain combines TRBV6-6 with TRBJ1-2; possibly TRBD1 for D (6 bases). The germline CDR1 and CDR2 sequences are MNHNY and SVGAGI (reference sequence). The CDR3 totals 13 residues. Trimming stripped 5 bases from V and 4 bases from J, with 11 bases between. DNA of the CDR3: TGTGCCAGCAGTCCGGGACACTTCTATGGCTACACCTTC. Encoded protein: CASSPGHFYGYTF.

J is TRBJ2-3 and V is TRBV2, with D perhaps matching TRBD2 (5 bases). V lost 2 bases and J 1 base, leaving 10 bases between the germline ends. The CDR3 loop spans 15 amino acids. Germline V gene sequence: CDR1 SNHLY, CDR2 FYNNEI. CDR3 region: CASSEWLEGTDTQYF. Here the CDR3 DNA reads TGTGCCAGCAGTGAATGGCTGGAGGGCACAGATACGCAGTATTTT.

The V and J genes are TRBV2 and TRBJ2-4; weak D call: TRBD1 (6 bases). V was trimmed by 3 bases and J by 8 bases, leaving 17 bases between them. Germline CDR1 is SNHLY and CDR2 is FYNNEI. This CDR3 has 15 amino acids. In DNA form, the CDR3 reads TGTGCCAGCAGTGAGGTTGGGGGCCTAGACGACATTCAGTACTTC. This translates into CASSEVGGLDDIQYF.

The V and J genes are TRBV3-1 and TRBJ1-2; the D gene is possibly TRBD1 (5 bases). Germline CDR1 LGHDT, CDR2 YNNKEL (reference sequence). The CDR3 loop spans 17 amino acids. V was cut by 1 base and J by 2 bases, with 17 bases left in between. CDR3 in amino acids: CASSQAHRFDNNYGYTF. The CDR3 coding sequence is TGTGCCAGCAGCCAAGCCCACAGGTTCGATAACAACTATGGCTACACCTTC.

The gene calls are TRBV9 and TRBJ2-5; the D gene could be TRBD1 or TRBD2 (6 bases each). This CDR3 is built from 16 residues. Germline loops: CDR1 SGDLS, CDR2 YYNGEE. The V gene lost 3 bases and the J gene lost 7 bases, with 22 bases spanning the gap. CDR3 residues: CASSEWDTPLGGTQYF. CDR3 nucleotide sequence: TGTGCCAGCAGCGAGTGGGACACCCCATTGGGAGGGACCCAGTACTTC.

J is TRBJ2-7 and V is TRBV19; D is ambiguous. The CDR3 spans 15 residues. Germline CDR1 LNHDA, CDR2 SQIVND (reference sequence). V lost 6 bases and J 2 bases, leaving 17 bases between the germline ends. The CDR3 nucleotides are TGTGCCAGTAGCATCAGTTTCCTGAGTCCCTACGAGCAGTACTTC. Encoded protein: CASSISFLSPYEQYF.

The chain is built from TRBV28 and TRBJ2-7, with D unclear. Germline values: CDR1 MDHEN, CDR2 SYDVKM. The V end lost 8 bases, the J end lost 3 bases, and 14 bases lay between the germline ends. The CDR3 is 13 residues long. The CDR3 coding sequence is TGTGCCAGCGGGGTTGGCAGATTCTACGAGCAGTACTTC. Its protein is CASGVGRFYEQYF.

This clonotype was observed once. V and J are TRBV24-1 and TRBJ2-1; D unclear. The germline gives CDR1 KGHDR, CDR2 SFDVKD. CDR3 length: 11 residues. V lost 4 bases and J lost 4, with 1 base in between. The CDR3 nucleotides read TGTGCCACCAGTGAGTACAATGAGCAGTTCTTC. Its protein is CATSEYNEQFF.

The chain uses TRBV4-2 and TRBJ2-5, with TRBD1 identical over 9 bases. CDR1 is LGHNA, CDR2 YNFKEQ, per germline. The ends lost 0 bases at V and 3 bases at J; junction bases unmatched: 11. The CDR3 extends over 18 amino acids. CDR3 amino acids: CASSQEAWGTGREETQYF. The CDR3 nucleotides are TGTGCCAGCAGCCAAGAAGCATGGGGGACAGGGCGGGAAGAGACCCAGTACTTC.